Shown below are 30 T cell receptor beta chains from a single sample sequenced in a study of blood T cell repertoires in COVID-19. The table came from immunoSEQ multiplex PCR; TCRdb's copy has only in-frame clones and leaves some out. The table records under 250,000 clones, 88% of them present only once. The specimen was PBMCs or T cells enriched from blood (not recorded which). These receptors were collected from a woman aged 25 to 45 who had been exposed to COVID-19.

This rearrangement joins TRBV30 to TRBJ2-5; 8 positions match TRBD1. CDR1 GTSNPN and CDR2 SVGIG come from the germline V gene (reference sequence). The V gene end was trimmed by 2 bases and the J gene end by 5 bases; junction bases not matched to a gene: 7. This CDR3 spans 14 amino acids. This CDR3 reads CAWSIGTGVETQYF. The CDR3 DNA reads as TGTGCCTGGAGTATCGGGACAGGAGTGGAGACCCAGTACTTC. The whole variable domain, filled in from reference TRBV30 and TRBJ2-5, reads SQTIHQWPATLVQPVGSPLSLECTVEGTSNPNLYWYRQAAGRGLQLLFYSVGIGQISSEVPQNLSASRPQDRQFILSSKKLLLSDSGFYLCAWSIGTGVETQYFGPGTRLLVL.

This rearrangement joins TRBV15 to TRBJ2-5, with D maybe TRBD1 (5 bases). Germline CDR1 reads LNHNV; CDR2 reads YYDKDF (reference sequence). The V end was cut by 3 bases, the J end by 2 bases, with 22 bases between. The CDR3 is made up of 18 amino acids. The CDR3 here is CATSRDIRSYGPQETQYF. CDR3 nucleotide sequence: TGTGCCACCAGCAGGGACATAAGGTCCTACGGTCCTCAAGAGACCCAGTACTTC.

J is TRBJ2-3 and V is TRBV7-6; 9 bases are shared with TRBD2. CDR3 size: 14 residues. V lost 3 bases, J lost 4 bases, and 2 bases stayed unmatched. From germline, CDR1 is SGHVS and CDR2 FNYEAQ. The DNA for the CDR3 is TGTGCCAGCAGCTTTAGCGGGAGCCCAGATACGCAGTATTTT. Its protein product is CASSFSGSPDTQYF.

The chain is built from TRBV6-5 and TRBJ2-7, with TRBD1 matching 8 bases. CDR1 is MNHEY, CDR2 SVGAGI, per germline. The CDR3 spans 13 residues. V lost 8 bases and J lost 7; bases outside the gene matches: 10. The CDR3 nucleotides are TGTGCCAGCTCCTTGGACAGGGTTTTAGAGCAGTACTTC. This gives the protein CASSLDRVLEQYF.

V gene TRBV5-6 combines with J gene TRBJ1-6; the D gene is possibly TRBD1 (6 bases). The V gene lost 8 bases and the J gene lost 5 bases, with 14 bases spanning the gap. The CDR3 extends over 14 amino acids. Germline V gene data show CDR1 as SGHDT and CDR2 as YYEEEE. CDR3 sequence reads: CASGHGTNNSPLHF. The CDR3 region has the DNA TGTGCCAGTGGTCACGGGACAAATAATTCACCCCTCCACTTT.

The J gene is TRBJ2-3, the V gene TRBV5-1; 7 nucleotides align to TRBD2. CDR1 and CDR2 (germline): SGHRS, YFSETQ. The CDR3 runs 15 residues. V dropped 1 base and J dropped 2; count of bases not matched to a gene: 4. The CDR3, as DNA: TGCGCCAGCAGCTTGACTAGCGTATCCACAGATACGCAGTATTTT. As protein: CASSLTSVSTDTQYF.

The rearrangement joins TRBV29-1 to TRBJ1-2; TRBD1 is a possible D gene (5 bases). CDR1 and CDR2 (germline): SQVTM, ANQGSEA. Trimming took off 4 bases at V and 4 bases at J, with 16 bases between the two ends. The length of the CDR3 is 14 residues. The DNA for the CDR3 is TGCAGCGTTGGGCAGGGCAAGCTGGGCTATGGCTACACCTTC. Protein sequence: CSVGQGKLGYGYTF. Combining the CDR3 with reference TRBV29-1 and TRBJ1-2 gives the whole variable domain SAVISQKPSRDICQRGTSLTIQCQVDSQVTMMFWYRQQPGQSLTLIATANQGSEATYESGFVIDKFPISRPNLTFSTLTVSNMSPEDSSIYLCSVGQGKLGYGYTFGSGTRLTVV.

The V and J genes are TRBV5-5 and TRBJ2-1; 9 bases agree with TRBD2. CDR1 is SGHKS and CDR2 is YYEKEE in the germline V gene (reference sequence). CDR3 length equals 15 residues. J was trimmed by 6 bases and V by 4 bases; bases with no gene match: 8. This CDR3 reads CASSALAGVSNEQFF. The CDR3 region has the DNA TGTGCCAGCAGCGCATTAGCGGGAGTCTCCAATGAGCAGTTCTTC.

V gene TRBV12-3 or TRBV12-4 combines with J gene TRBJ1-1; a possible D gene is TRBD1 (5 bases). Trimming stripped 8 bases from V and 5 bases from J, with 12 bases between. The length of the CDR3 is 12 residues. The DNA of the CDR3 is TGTGCCAGCGGGGCATTTGATACTGAAGCTTTCTTT. This gives the protein CASGAFDTEAFF.

This clone showed up just a few times. The chain uses TRBV15 and TRBJ2-1; D unclear. CDR1 is LNHNV and CDR2 is YYDKDF in the germline V gene (reference sequence). The CDR3 is 15 residues long. Trimming pared 4 bases from V and 0 bases from J, leaving 10 bases between. The CDR3 region is CATSISSSSYNEQFF. CDR3 in DNA: TGTGCCACCAGCATAAGCTCGAGCTCCTACAATGAGCAGTTCTTC.

Remarks on this clone: At one end, the junction sequence differs from germline, possibly due to a read error. The chain employs TRBV7-3 and TRBJ1-1; 9 bases map to TRBD1. This CDR3 contains 16 residues. CDR1 SGHTA and CDR2 FQGTGA come from the germline V gene. This chain's CDR3 is CASSLTRRDRAGEAFF. The DNA of the CDR3 is TGTGCCAGCAGCCTAACGAGGAGGGACAGGGCGGGTGAAGCTTTCTTT.

V usage is TRBV3-1 (or the pseudogene TRBV3-2) and J usage is TRBJ2-7; TRBD2 agrees at 8 bases. Germline V gene data show CDR1 as LGHDT and CDR2 as YNNKEL (reference sequence). J was trimmed by 3 bases and V by 3 bases; bases with no gene match: 10. CDR3 length: 16 residues. CDR3 sequence (DNA): TGTGCCAGCAGCCACCGAGCGGGAGCGCTGATCTACGAGCAGTACTTC. This translates into CASSHRAGALIYEQYF.

This clone is a singleton in its sample. The chain couples TRBV25-1 to TRBJ1-2; TRBD1 might be the D (5 bases). The V gene lost 6 bases and the J gene lost 3 bases, with 11 bases spanning the gap. CDR3 length: 13 amino acids. Germline-derived CDR1 and CDR2 are MGHDK and SYGVNS. CDR3 loop: CASSPWGDYGYTF. The CDR3 nucleotides are TGTGCCAGCAGCCCCTGGGGGGACTATGGCTACACCTTC.

The chain employs TRBV7-9 and TRBJ2-7; TRBD1 matches at 8 bases. The length of the CDR3 is 15 residues. V shed 0 bases, J shed 3 bases, and the junction held 4 bases outside the gene matches. Germline lookup yields CDR1 SEHNR and CDR2 FQNEAQ (reference sequence). CDR3 region: CASSLAAGQVYEQYF. The CDR3 DNA reads TGTGCCAGCAGCTTAGCGGCGGGACAGGTCTACGAGCAGTACTTC.

The V gene is TRBV4-1, the J gene TRBJ2-7, with 11 bases matching TRBD2. V was clipped by 1 base and J by 4 bases; unmatched bases: 6. Germline CDR1 is MGHRA and CDR2 is YSYEKL. This CDR3 comprises 16 residues. The CDR3 protein is CASSQGVAGGGYEQYF. CDR3 nucleotides: TGCGCCAGCAGCCAAGGGGTAGCGGGAGGGGGTTACGAGCAGTACTTC.

This chain links TRBV12-5 with TRBJ1-5; a possible D gene is TRBD1 (6 bases). V was pared by 0 bases and J by 5 bases, with 11 bases between. The V gene's germline CDR1 is LGHNT and CDR2 FRNRAP. CDR3 length: 15 residues. The CDR3 DNA reads TGTGCTAGTGGTTTGGTAACAGGGCCGCATCAGCCCCAGCATTTT. Protein product: CASGLVTGPHQPQHF.

The chain links TRBV11-2 to TRBJ2-5; TRBD2 matches 9 bases. Germline assignment: CDR1 SGHAT and CDR2 FQNNGV. Losses at the gene ends were 5 bases for V and 5 bases for J; bases not matched to a gene: 9. This CDR3 region has 15 residues. The CDR3 DNA follows: TGTGCCAGCAGCCCGATAGCGGGAGCTAGGGAGACCCAGTACTTC. Translating gives CASSPIAGARETQYF.

The rearrangement uses TRBV19 and TRBJ2-1, with 9 nucleotides matching TRBD2. The CDR3 is 14 amino acids. After removal of 3 bases from V and 5 bases from J, the junction contained 2 bases not matched to a gene. Looked up from germline, CDR1 is LNHDA and CDR2 is SQIVND (reference sequence). The CDR3 DNA sequence: TGTGCCAGTAGTATCGGACTAGCGAACAATGAGCAGTTCTTC. It encodes CASSIGLANNEQFF. The variable domain in full, with the rest retrieved from reference TRBV19 and TRBJ2-1, is DGGITQSPKYLFRKEGQNVTLSCEQNLNHDAMYWYRQDPGQGLRLIYYSQIVNDFQKGDIAEGYSVSREKKESFPLTVTSAQKNPTAFYLCASSIGLANNEQFFGPGTRLTVL.

The rearrangement uses TRBV28 and TRBJ1-4, with 8 bases matching TRBD1. The CDR3 is 14 residues long. The germline CDR1 and CDR2 sequences are MDHEN and SYDVKM. Germline trimming cut 3 bases from V and 7 bases from J; bases unmatched to any gene: 4. This chain's CDR3 is CASSFYTGGEKLFF. CDR3 coding DNA: TGTGCCAGCAGTTTCTACACAGGGGGTGAAAAACTGTTTTTT.

In this sample, this clone turned up once. The chain carries TRBV7-6 and TRBJ1-1; no clear D. Germline loops: CDR1 SGHVS, CDR2 FNYEAQ. V was pared by 0 bases and J by 0 bases, with 2 bases between. CDR3 length: 13 residues. The chain's CDR3 is CASSLALNTEAFF. DNA of the CDR3: TGTGCCAGCAGCTTAGCCTTGAACACTGAAGCTTTCTTT.

This rearrangement joins TRBV5-1 to TRBJ1-1, with D perhaps TRBD1 (5 bases). V lost 2 bases and J lost 5, with 10 bases in between. The CDR3 sequence is 13 residues long. Per germline, CDR1 SGHRS and CDR2 YFSETQ. In DNA form, the CDR3 reads TGCGCCAGCAGCTTCGGAAGGGGAACTGAAGCTTTCTTT. Amino acid sequence: CASSFGRGTEAFF.

For this clone: One end of the junction does not line up with germline, which may come from a read error. The rearrangement uses TRBV6-1 and TRBJ2-7; a weak D match, TRBD2 (6 bases). The CDR3 has 10 amino acids. The V gene's germline CDR1 is MNHNS and CDR2 SASEGT. CDR3 loop: CASSAGTVWF. DNA of the CDR3: TGTGCCAGCAGTGCCGGGACTGTGTGGTTC.

The V and J genes are TRBV21-1 and TRBJ2-7; the table calls TRBD1, which could not be checked here. TRBV21-1 is deemed a pseudogene. The CDR3 consists of 14 residues. CDR3: CASSTRQGANEQYF. DNA of the CDR3: TGTGCCAGCAGCACTCGACAGGGGGCAAACGAGCAGTACTTC.

The rearrangement links TRBV4-2 to TRBJ1-2, with 8 bases matching TRBD1. V lost 1 base and J lost 8; bases outside the gene matches: 12. Germline CDR1 is LGHNA and CDR2 is YNFKEQ. The CDR3 runs 16 residues. The CDR3 coding sequence is TGTGCCAGCAGCCAAGGTCATGGACAGGGAACAGGGGGCTACACCTTC. Its translation: CASSQGHGQGTGGYTF.

The V call is TRBV6-6, the J call TRBJ2-7, with 12 bases aligning to TRBD2. The CDR3 has 15 amino acids. Trimming took 5 bases from V and 6 from J; bases not matched to a gene: 8. Germline V gives CDR1 MNHNY, CDR2 SVGAGI (reference sequence). In DNA form, the CDR3 reads TGTGCCAGCAGTGGTACTAGCGGGAGGAGATTCGAGCAGTACTTC. It encodes CASSGTSGRRFEQYF.

The V gene is TRBV11-1, the J gene TRBJ2-2, with D possibly TRBD1 on 6 matching bases. The CDR3 loop spans 15 amino acids. V shed 2 bases and J shed 3 bases, with 10 bases lying between them. CDR1 SGHAT and CDR2 FQDESV come from the germline V gene (reference sequence). CDR3 in DNA: TGTGCCAGCAGCTTAACGGGACATCACACCGGGGAGCTGTTTTTT. Its protein is CASSLTGHHTGELFF.

This clone was seen only once. This sequence joins TRBV3-1 (or the pseudogene TRBV3-2) and TRBJ1-5; the match to TRBD1 covers 9 bases. Germline CDR1 and CDR2: LGHDT and YNNKEL (reference sequence). The CDR3 covers 17 residues. V lost 1 base and J lost 2; bases outside the gene matches: 6. The CDR3 sequence: CASSQGPTGGGNQPQHF. DNA for the CDR3: TGTGCCAGCAGCCAAGGACCTACAGGGGGCGGCAATCAGCCCCAGCATTTT.

The chain recombines TRBV7-9 with TRBJ2-2; 12 positions match TRBD2. V shed 2 bases and J 4 bases; nucleotides not matched to a gene: 11. This CDR3 contains 19 residues. CDR1 is SEHNR, CDR2 FQNEAQ, per germline (reference sequence). CDR3 nucleotides: TGTGCCAGCAGCTTACGCGGGCTAGCGGGAGGGCCCGGCACCGGGGAGCTGTTTTTT. Its protein product is CASSLRGLAGGPGTGELFF. Full variable domain (rest looked up from reference TRBV7-9 and TRBJ2-2): DTGVSQNPRHKITKRGQNVTFRCDPISEHNRLYWYRQTLGQGPEFLTYFQNEAQLEKSRLLSDRFSAERPKGSFSTLEIQRTEQGDSAMYLCASSLRGLAGGPGTGELFFGEGSRLTVL.

CDR3 loop: CASSQGQGFGYTF. CDR3 coding DNA: TGTGCCAGCAGCCAAGGACAGGGTTTTGGCTACACCTTC. The chain joins TRBV14 to TRBJ1-2; 7 positions agree with TRBD1. The J segment lost 7 bases and the V segment lost 1 base, leaving 3 bases of the junction unmatched. This CDR3 has 13 residues. Germline lookup yields CDR1 SGHDN and CDR2 FVKESK.

The chain joins TRBV5-5 to TRBJ1-2, with 7 nucleotides matching TRBD1. In germline, CDR1 is SGHKS, CDR2 YYEKEE (reference sequence). J lost 8 bases, V lost 5 bases, and 9 bases had no gene match. The CDR3 sequence is 13 residues long. The CDR3 protein is CASSSTGLGGYTF. The DNA for the CDR3 is TGTGCCAGCAGTTCGACAGGGCTGGGCGGCTACACCTTC.